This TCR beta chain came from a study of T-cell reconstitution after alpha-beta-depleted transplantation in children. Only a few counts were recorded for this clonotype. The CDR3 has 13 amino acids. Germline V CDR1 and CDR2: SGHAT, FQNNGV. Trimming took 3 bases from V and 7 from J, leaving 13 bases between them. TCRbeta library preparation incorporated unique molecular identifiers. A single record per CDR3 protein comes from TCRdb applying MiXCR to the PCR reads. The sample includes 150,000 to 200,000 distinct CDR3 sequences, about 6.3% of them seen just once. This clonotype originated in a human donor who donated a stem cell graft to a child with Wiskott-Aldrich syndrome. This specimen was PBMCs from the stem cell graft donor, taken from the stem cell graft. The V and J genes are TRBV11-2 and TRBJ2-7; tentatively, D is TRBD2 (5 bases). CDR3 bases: TGTGCCAGCAGCTTGCGGTACAGAGGGGAGCAGTACTTC. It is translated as CASSLRYRGEQYF.